The rows below give T cell receptor beta chains drawn from one sample of a study of shared clonotypes between healthy human individuals. Generated by immunoSEQ multiplex PCR, the TCRdb table keeps only in-frame clones and is missing some. The table lists 1.5 million to 2.5 million clones, approximately 95% of them singletons. The sequenced sample was naive CD8+ T cells sorted from blood. The source is a man aged 18-30 years in good health. The CDR3 runs from the conserved cysteine through the conserved F or W. The D gene is left open where the match is weak. Not all rows give a size; the values are once, few, many and, for expanded clones, a class.

j_call: TRBJ2-7; d_call: -; clone_size: -; v_call: TRBV10-3; cdr3_nt: TGTGCCATCAGTGAGTCTGGAGATTACGAGCAGTACTTC; cdr3_aa: CAISESGDYEQYF
j_call: TRBJ2-3; d_call: -; clone_size: -; v_call: TRBV19; cdr3_nt: TGTGCCAGTAGTATTGATCGGCCCACTGATACGCAGTATTTT; cdr3_aa: CASSIDRPTDTQYF
j_call: TRBJ2-1; d_call: -; clone_size: -; v_call: TRBV2; cdr3_nt: TGTGCCAGCGGGGAAGCGTGGGATGAGCAGTTCTTC; cdr3_aa: CASGEAWDEQFF
j_call: TRBJ2-7; d_call: -; clone_size: -; v_call: TRBV9; cdr3_nt: TGTGCCAGCAGCGTAGGTAGTGGCCACTACGAGCAGTACTTC; cdr3_aa: CASSVGSGHYEQYF
j_call: TRBJ2-1; d_call: TRBD2; clone_size: -; v_call: TRBV10-2; cdr3_nt: TGCGCCAGCAGCCCAACCCAGCGGGGCGGCAATGAGCAGTTCTTC; cdr3_aa: CASSPTQRGGNEQFF
j_call: TRBJ2-5; d_call: TRBD1; clone_size: -; v_call: TRBV5-6; cdr3_nt: TGTGCCAGCAGCCTCGGGCAGGGGGCTCGCGAGACCCAGTACTTC; cdr3_aa: CASSLGQGARETQYF
j_call: TRBJ1-2; d_call: -; clone_size: -; v_call: TRBV30; cdr3_nt: TGTGCCTGGAGTGGGGTTGGGGGCTATGGCTACACCTTC; cdr3_aa: CAWSGVGGYGYTF
j_call: TRBJ2-7; d_call: -; clone_size: -; v_call: TRBV21-1; cdr3_nt: TGTGCCAGCAGCAGTAAACAGGGTAGCGCCGAGCAGTACTTC; cdr3_aa: CASSSKQGSAEQYF
j_call: TRBJ1-1; d_call: -; clone_size: -; v_call: TRBV7-2; cdr3_nt: TGTGCCAGCAGCCAGGGGAACACTGAAGCTTTCTTT; cdr3_aa: CASSQGNTEAFF
j_call: TRBJ2-3; d_call: TRBD2; clone_size: -; v_call: TRBV7-2; cdr3_nt: TGTGCCAGCAGCGCAGTAGCGGGGGGTTTCACAGATACGCAGTATTTT; cdr3_aa: CASSAVAGGFTDTQYF
j_call: TRBJ1-1; d_call: -; clone_size: once; v_call: TRBV6-1; cdr3_nt: TGTGCCAGCAGTGTGGGACGTTTCATGAACACTGAAGCTTTCTTT; cdr3_aa: CASSVGRFMNTEAFF
j_call: TRBJ2-7; d_call: -; clone_size: -; v_call: TRBV7-9; cdr3_nt: TGTGCCAGCAGCCCGCGACAGGTGAACTCCTACGAGCAGTACTTC; cdr3_aa: CASSPRQVNSYEQYF
j_call: TRBJ1-6; d_call: -; clone_size: -; v_call: TRBV30; cdr3_nt: TGTGCCTGGAGTGGAGGGGGGAGTAATTCACCCCTCCACTTT; cdr3_aa: CAWSGGGSNSPLHF
j_call: TRBJ1-2; d_call: -; clone_size: -; v_call: TRBV19; cdr3_nt: TGTGCCAGTAGTATATACAGTACTAACTATGGCTACACCTTC; cdr3_aa: CASSIYSTNYGYTF
j_call: TRBJ2-7; d_call: TRBD2; clone_size: -; v_call: TRBV19; cdr3_nt: TGTGCCAGTAGTGAGATCAGCGGGAGCCGCGGCTACGAGCAGTACTTC; cdr3_aa: CASSEISGSRGYEQYF
j_call: TRBJ1-3; d_call: -; clone_size: -; v_call: TRBV5-8; cdr3_nt: TGTGCCAGCAGCTACAGGGAAACGAAAACCAAAGCTGGAAACACCATATATTTT; cdr3_aa: CASSYRETKTKAGNTIYF
j_call: TRBJ2-2; d_call: -; clone_size: -; v_call: TRBV9; cdr3_nt: TGTGCCAGCAGCGTTTCCCCAGCGGTGGGGCCGACCTTAAAGAACACCGGGGAGCTGTTTTTT; cdr3_aa: CASSVSPAVGPTLKNTGELFF
j_call: TRBJ2-1; d_call: TRBD2; clone_size: -; v_call: TRBV29-1; cdr3_nt: TGCAGCGTTGATAAACTAGCGGGAGTAGATGAGCAGTTCTTC; cdr3_aa: CSVDKLAGVDEQFF
j_call: TRBJ1-2; d_call: -; clone_size: -; v_call: TRBV13; cdr3_nt: TGTGCCAGCAGCTTAGGGACAGGTTACGGCTACACCTTC; cdr3_aa: CASSLGTGYGYTF
j_call: TRBJ1-6; d_call: -; clone_size: -; v_call: TRBV7-9; cdr3_nt: TGTGCCAGCAGCTTATCAGACAGGTATAATTCACCCCTCCACTTT; cdr3_aa: CASSLSDRYNSPLHF
j_call: TRBJ1-2; d_call: -; clone_size: -; v_call: TRBV2; cdr3_nt: TGTGCCAGCTTATCAGTGTGGTATGGGGGCCGCCGCAACTATGGCTACACCTTC; cdr3_aa: CASLSVWYGGRRNYGYTF
j_call: TRBJ2-3; d_call: -; clone_size: -; v_call: TRBV10-3; cdr3_nt: TGTGCCATCAGTCAGACAGTTGAGAAAAGCACAGATACGCAGTATTTT; cdr3_aa: CAISQTVEKSTDTQYF
j_call: TRBJ2-2; d_call: -; clone_size: once; v_call: TRBV27; cdr3_nt: TGTGCCAGCAGTTTGCTGAGAGGATCGGGCACCGGGGAGCTGTTTTTT; cdr3_aa: CASSLLRGSGTGELFF
j_call: TRBJ2-6; d_call: -; clone_size: -; v_call: TRBV25-1; cdr3_nt: TGTGCCAGCCTGGGACCGTACTCTGGGGCCAACGTCCTGACTTTC; cdr3_aa: CASLGPYSGANVLTF
j_call: TRBJ2-7; d_call: -; clone_size: -; v_call: TRBV27; cdr3_nt: TGTGCCAGCAGTTTCAACCCGAGTACTTCCTACGAGCAGTACTTC; cdr3_aa: CASSFNPSTSYEQYF
j_call: TRBJ1-1; d_call: -; clone_size: -; v_call: TRBV10-1; cdr3_nt: TGCGCCAGCAGTGAGCGAAAAGGGACCACTGAAGCTTTCTTT; cdr3_aa: CASSERKGTTEAFF
j_call: TRBJ1-1; d_call: -; clone_size: -; v_call: TRBV6-5; cdr3_nt: TGTGCCAGCAGTGTGGGCATGAACACTGAAGCTTTCTTT; cdr3_aa: CASSVGMNTEAFF
j_call: TRBJ1-4; d_call: -; clone_size: -; v_call: TRBV27; cdr3_nt: TGTGCCAGCAGTTTATCCGCCAGGGAGGACGAAAAACTGTTTTTT; cdr3_aa: CASSLSAREDEKLFF
j_call: TRBJ2-5; d_call: -; clone_size: -; v_call: TRBV9; cdr3_nt: TGTGCCAGCAGCGTAGCGGGGGTACAAGAGACCCAGTACTTC; cdr3_aa: CASSVAGVQETQYF
j_call: TRBJ2-2; d_call: -; clone_size: -; v_call: TRBV4-3; cdr3_nt: TGCGCCAGCAGCCAAGATCGGGTTCTTTTCGGGGAGCTGTTTTTT; cdr3_aa: CASSQDRVLFGELFF
j_call: TRBJ2-5; d_call: TRBD2; clone_size: -; v_call: TRBV29-1; cdr3_nt: TGCAGCGTTGAGGGGACTAGCTGGGGCAACCAAGAGACCCAGTACTTC; cdr3_aa: CSVEGTSWGNQETQYF
j_call: TRBJ2-7; d_call: -; clone_size: -; v_call: TRBV6-5; cdr3_nt: TGTGCCAGCAGTTACTCGCGACAGGCCCTCTCCTACGAGCAGTACTTC; cdr3_aa: CASSYSRQALSYEQYF
j_call: TRBJ2-2; d_call: -; clone_size: -; v_call: TRBV7-6; cdr3_nt: TGTGCCAGCAGCTTTTACAGGGTTGGAGGGAGGACCGGGGAGCTGTTTTTT; cdr3_aa: CASSFYRVGGRTGELFF
j_call: TRBJ2-3; d_call: TRBD2; clone_size: once; v_call: TRBV13; cdr3_nt: TGTGCCAGCAGTCGTCGGGGGGGCGGCACAGATACGCAGTATTTT; cdr3_aa: CASSRRGGGTDTQYF
j_call: TRBJ2-3; d_call: TRBD2; clone_size: -; v_call: TRBV5-4; cdr3_nt: TGTGCCAGCAGCTCGCGGGGGGCCTCCACAGATACGCAGTATTTT; cdr3_aa: CASSSRGASTDTQYF
j_call: TRBJ2-2; d_call: -; clone_size: -; v_call: TRBV19; cdr3_nt: TGTGCCAGTAGTATACAGGCCGGAGGCGGGGAGCTGTTTTTT; cdr3_aa: CASSIQAGGGELFF
j_call: TRBJ1-1; d_call: -; clone_size: few; v_call: TRBV16; cdr3_nt: TGTGCCAGCAGCCAATCGACACTGGGAGTGAACACTGAAGCTTTCTTT; cdr3_aa: CASSQSTLGVNTEAFF
j_call: TRBJ1-2; d_call: -; clone_size: -; v_call: TRBV2; cdr3_nt: TGTGCCACCATACAACAGGGATACTATGGCTACACCTTC; cdr3_aa: CATIQQGYYGYTF
j_call: TRBJ1-2; d_call: -; clone_size: -; v_call: TRBV5-1; cdr3_nt: TGCGCCAGCAGCTTGGCCCAGAACTATGGCTACACCTTC; cdr3_aa: CASSLAQNYGYTF
j_call: TRBJ1-2; d_call: -; clone_size: -; v_call: TRBV30; cdr3_nt: TGTGCCTGGAGTGCTTTGGGACTTGGGGAAGGCTACACCTTC; cdr3_aa: CAWSALGLGEGYTF
j_call: TRBJ2-3; d_call: -; clone_size: -; v_call: TRBV21-1; cdr3_nt: TGTGCCAGCAGCAAAGCTCTAGCGGGAGGACCAGATACGCAGTATTTT; cdr3_aa: CASSKALAGGPDTQYF
j_call: TRBJ2-7; d_call: -; clone_size: -; v_call: TRBV15; cdr3_nt: TGTGCCACCAGCGCCGGGACGGGCGGCTACGAGCAGTACTTC; cdr3_aa: CATSAGTGGYEQYF